This T cell receptor beta chain was obtained from a study of blood T cell repertoires in COVID-19. Sequenced by immunoSEQ multiplex PCR; TCRdb stores in-frame clones only, minus some. The top ten clones hold about 1.7% of a sample with around 200,000 clones, 88% of them seen once. From germline, CDR1 is LNHDA and CDR2 SQIVND (reference sequence). The CDR3 covers 14 residues. V was pared by 2 bases and J by 1 base, with 1 base of the junction left unmatched. The material sequenced was peripheral blood. The source of this sequence is a man aged 18 to 30 with active or convalescent COVID-19. V usage is TRBV19 and J usage is TRBJ1-1; TRBD1 matches at 7 bases. The DNA for the CDR3 is TGTGCCAGTAGTATAAGGGGGCGGAACACTGAAGCTTTCTTT. Amino acids: CASSIRGRNTEAFF. Full variable domain (missing parts from reference TRBV19 and TRBJ1-1): DGGITQSPKYLFRKEGQNVTLSCEQNLNHDAMYWYRQDPGQGLRLIYYSQIVNDFQKGDIAEGYSVSREKKESFPLTVTSAQKNPTAFYLCASSIRGRNTEAFFGQGTRLTVV.